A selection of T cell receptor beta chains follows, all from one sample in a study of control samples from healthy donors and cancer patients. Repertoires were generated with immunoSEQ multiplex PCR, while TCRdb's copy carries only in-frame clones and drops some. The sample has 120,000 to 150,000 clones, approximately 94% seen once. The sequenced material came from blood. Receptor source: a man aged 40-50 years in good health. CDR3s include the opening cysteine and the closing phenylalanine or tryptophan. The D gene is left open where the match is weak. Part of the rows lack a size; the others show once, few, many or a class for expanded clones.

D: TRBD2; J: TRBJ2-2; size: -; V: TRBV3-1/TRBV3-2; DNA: TGTGCCAGCAGCCGAGTTACCGGGACTAGCGGAGGTCGGGTGAACACCGGGGAGCTGTTTTTT; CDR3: CASSRVTGTSGGRVNTGELFF
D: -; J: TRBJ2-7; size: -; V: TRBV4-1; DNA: TGCGCCAGCAGCCAAGTTTTAGTTTCCTACGAGCAGTACTTC; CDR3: CASSQVLVSYEQYF
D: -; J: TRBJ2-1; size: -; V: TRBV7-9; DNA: TGTGCCAGCAGCTTGACTACAGTTAGGACTACATACAATGAGCAGTTCTTC; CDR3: CASSLTTVRTTYNEQFF
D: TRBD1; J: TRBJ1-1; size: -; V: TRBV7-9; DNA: TGTGCCAGCAGCTCGGACAGGCGTAGCACTGAAGCTTTCTTT; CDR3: CASSSDRRSTEAFF
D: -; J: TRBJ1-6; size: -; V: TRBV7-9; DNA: TGTGCCAGCAGCGATACAGGAGAAAATTCACCCCTCCACTTT; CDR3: CASSDTGENSPLHF
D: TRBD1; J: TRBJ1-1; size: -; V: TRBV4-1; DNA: TGCGCCAGCAGCCAGAGACAGGGTGGGGACACTGAAGCTTTCTTT; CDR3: CASSQRQGGDTEAFF
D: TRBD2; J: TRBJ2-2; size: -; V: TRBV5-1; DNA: TGCGCCAGCGGACTAGCGGATAACACCGGGGAGCTGTTTTTT; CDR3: CASGLADNTGELFF
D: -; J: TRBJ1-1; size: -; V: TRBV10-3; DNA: TGTGCCATCAGTGAGCTTCCAGGGGCCACTGAAGCTTTCTTT; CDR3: CAISELPGATEAFF
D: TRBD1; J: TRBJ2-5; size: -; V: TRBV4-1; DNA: TGCGCCAGCAGCCAGGGGGACAGGGGGCGAGAGACCCAGTACTTC; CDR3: CASSQGDRGRETQYF
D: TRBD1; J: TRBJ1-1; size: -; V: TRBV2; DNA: TGTGCCAGCAAAGCGGACAGGGGGATGACTGAAGCTTTCTTT; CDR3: CASKADRGMTEAFF
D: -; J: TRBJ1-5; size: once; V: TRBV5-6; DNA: TGTGCCAGCAGCTCAACAGGGAAGCATCAGCCCCAGCATTTT; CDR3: CASSSTGKHQPQHF
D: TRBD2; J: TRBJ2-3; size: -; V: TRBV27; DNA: TGTGCCAGCAGAACTGGGACTAGCATTTTAGGCACAGATACGCAGTATTTT; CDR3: CASRTGTSILGTDTQYF
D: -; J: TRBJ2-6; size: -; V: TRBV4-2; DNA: TGTGCCAGCAGCCAAGATGGGGCTGGGGCCAACGTCCTGACTTTC; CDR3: CASSQDGAGANVLTF
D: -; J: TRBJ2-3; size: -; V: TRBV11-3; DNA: TGTGCCAGCAGCTTAGGGGGGGCTGGGACGCAGTATTTT; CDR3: CASSLGGAGTQYF
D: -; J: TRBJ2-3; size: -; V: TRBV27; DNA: TGTGCCAGCCGCGAGTCACCGGGCCTTGGAGTCGGAGATACGCAGTATTTT; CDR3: CASRESPGLGVGDTQYF
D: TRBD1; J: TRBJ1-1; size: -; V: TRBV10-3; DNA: TGTGCCAACCGACAGGGCGAGAACACTGAAGCTTTCTTT; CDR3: CANRQGENTEAFF
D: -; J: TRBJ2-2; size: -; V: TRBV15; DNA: TGTGCCACCAGCAAACGGGTGGTAAAGTATGAGGCCGGGGAGCTGTTTTTT; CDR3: CATSKRVVKYEAGELFF
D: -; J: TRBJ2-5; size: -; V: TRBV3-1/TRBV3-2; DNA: TGTGCCAGCACCTCGTCAGTGGAAGAGACCCAGTACTTC; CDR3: CASTSSVEETQYF
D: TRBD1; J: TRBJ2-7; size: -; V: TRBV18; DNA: TGTGCCAGCTCACCCGTGACAGGGGGCGATGAGTACGAGCAGTACTTC; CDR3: CASSPVTGGDEYEQYF
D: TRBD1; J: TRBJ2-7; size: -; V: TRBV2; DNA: TGTGCCAGCAGTTATGAAAAGTTTGGACAGGAGGATAGCGTGCAGTACTTC; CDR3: CASSYEKFGQEDSVQYF
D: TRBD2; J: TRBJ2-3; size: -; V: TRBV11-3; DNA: TGTGCCAGCAGCTTAGCCGTGAGCGGGGGGGGCACAGATACGCAGTATTTT; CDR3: CASSLAVSGGGTDTQYF
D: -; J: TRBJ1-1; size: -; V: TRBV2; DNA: TGTGCCAGCAGTGAACCCAGGATGAACACTGAAGCTTTCTTT; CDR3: CASSEPRMNTEAFF
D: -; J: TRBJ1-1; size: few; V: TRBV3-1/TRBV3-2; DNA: TGTGCCAGCAGGTCAGGGGTTTCAAACACTGAAGCTTTCTTT; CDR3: CASRSGVSNTEAFF
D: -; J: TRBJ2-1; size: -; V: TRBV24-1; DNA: TGTGCCACCAGTGATTGGGAGTACAATGAGCAGTTCTTC; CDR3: CATSDWEYNEQFF
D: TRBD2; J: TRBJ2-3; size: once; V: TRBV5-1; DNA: TGCGCCAGCAGCTTCGGGGGGACTAGCGGGAGGGTTCGCACAGATACGCAGTATTTT; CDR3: CASSFGGTSGRVRTDTQYF
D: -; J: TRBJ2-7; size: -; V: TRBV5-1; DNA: TGCGCCAGCAGCGAGAATAACGAGCAGTACTTC; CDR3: CASSENNEQYF
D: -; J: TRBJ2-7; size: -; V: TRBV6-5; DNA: TGTGCCAGCAGTTATTTCCGAGCGGAGGGCGAGCAGTACTTC; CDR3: CASSYFRAEGEQYF
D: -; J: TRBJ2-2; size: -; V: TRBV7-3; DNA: TGTGCCAGCAGCTTAAAAGGGGGATACAACACCGGGGAGCTGTTTTTT; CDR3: CASSLKGGYNTGELFF
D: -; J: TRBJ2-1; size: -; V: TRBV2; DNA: TGTGCCAGCAGCGCCAGGAGGGAAGGGGAGCAGTTCTTC; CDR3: CASSARREGEQFF
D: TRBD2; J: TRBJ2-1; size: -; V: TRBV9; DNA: TGTGCCAGCAGCGTAGGAGCGGGGGGGCCAGGGGCCTACAATGAGCAGTTCTTC; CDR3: CASSVGAGGPGAYNEQFF
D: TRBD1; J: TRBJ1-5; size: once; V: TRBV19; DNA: TGTGCCAGTAGTATAGGGGACAGGGGATATCAGCCCCAGCATTTT; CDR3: CASSIGDRGYQPQHF
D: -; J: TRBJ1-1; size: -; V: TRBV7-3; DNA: TGTGCCAGCAGCATGGACGGGAACACTGAAGCTTTCTTT; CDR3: CASSMDGNTEAFF
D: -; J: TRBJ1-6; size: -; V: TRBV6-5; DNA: TGTGCCAGCAGACCAGGGCTGCTCTATAATTCACCCCTCCACTTT; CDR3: CASRPGLLYNSPLHF
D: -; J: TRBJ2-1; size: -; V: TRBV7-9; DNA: TGTGCCAGCAGCTCCCATGACCGAAGCTCCTACAATGAGCAGTTCTTC; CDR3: CASSSHDRSSYNEQFF
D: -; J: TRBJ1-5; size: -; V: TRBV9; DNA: TGTGCCAGCAGCGCCAACGGCGCTAATCAGCCCCAGCATTTT; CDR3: CASSANGANQPQHF
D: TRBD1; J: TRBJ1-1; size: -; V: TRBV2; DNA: TGTGCCAGCAGTGAGGACGCGACAGGGCCATCGTGGGCTTTCTTT; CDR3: CASSEDATGPSWAFF
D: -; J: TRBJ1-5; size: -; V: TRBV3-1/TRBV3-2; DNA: TGTGCCAGCAGCCAAGGCAGGGGCGGCAATCAGCCCCAGCATTTT; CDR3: CASSQGRGGNQPQHF
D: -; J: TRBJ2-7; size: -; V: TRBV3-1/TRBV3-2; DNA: TGTGCCAGCAGCCAAGGGTTTTGGGGGGATGGGACCGAGCAGTACTTC; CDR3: CASSQGFWGDGTEQYF
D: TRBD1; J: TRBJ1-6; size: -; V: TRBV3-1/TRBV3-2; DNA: TGTGCCAGCAGCGACGGGACAGGGGGAAGTTCACCCCTCCACTTT; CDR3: CASSDGTGGSSPLHF
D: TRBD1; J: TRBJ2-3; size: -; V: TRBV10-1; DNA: TGCGCCAGCAGTGAATCCTCCGGGACAGTGAGCCCAGATACGCAGTATTTT; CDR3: CASSESSGTVSPDTQYF
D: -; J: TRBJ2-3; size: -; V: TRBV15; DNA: TGTGCCACCAGCAGAGAAAACAGGGGCACAGATACGCAGTATTTT; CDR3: CATSRENRGTDTQYF
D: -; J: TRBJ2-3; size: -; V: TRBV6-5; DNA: TGTGCCACTAGGGCTCCGGGGGGCACAGATACGCAGTATTTT; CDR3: CATRAPGGTDTQYF
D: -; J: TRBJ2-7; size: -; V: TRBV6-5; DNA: TGTGCCAGCAGTTACTCGTCTTCTTCCTACGAGCAGTACTTC; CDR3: CASSYSSSSYEQYF